This entry lists 21 T cell receptor beta chains sequenced from one sample in a study of blood T cell repertoires in COVID-19. Repertoires were generated with immunoSEQ multiplex PCR, while TCRdb's copy carries only in-frame clones and drops some. The sample yields about 68,000 clones, around 87% seen once. The sequencing sample was made of peripheral blood. The receptors stem from a man between 45 and 60 years old with acute or convalescent COVID-19.

On this clone itself: This specimen includes other DNA sequences encoding the same CDR3. The rearrangement joins TRBV15 to TRBJ1-4; TRBD1 matches 7 bases. V gave up 1 base and J gave up 2 bases; unmatched junction bases: 10. The length of the CDR3 is 18 residues. Germline V CDR1 and CDR2: LNHNV, YYDKDF (reference sequence). Here the CDR3 DNA reads TGTGCCACCAGCAGAGTCCCCCTCCAGACAGGGACTAATGAAAAACTGTTTTTT. Translated, it gives CATSRVPLQTGTNEKLFF.

This clone appeared a few times. The genes are TRBV6-6 and TRBJ1-2, with 7 bases matching TRBD1. V gave up 2 bases and J gave up 6 bases; unmatched junction bases: 3. This CDR3 spans 13 amino acids. Germline CDR1 reads MNHNY; CDR2 reads SVGAGI (reference sequence). The DNA of the CDR3 is TGTGCCAGCAGTTACCGACAGGGCGATGGCTACACCTTC. It yields the protein CASSYRQGDGYTF.

The chain links TRBV28 to TRBJ2-7, with 8 bases aligning to TRBD2. CDR1 is MDHEN and CDR2 is SYDVKM in the germline V gene. The CDR3 totals 13 residues. V lost 6 bases, J lost 2 bases, and 3 bases stayed unmatched. CDR3 loop: CASRPGGPYEQYF. CDR3 coding DNA: TGTGCCAGCAGGCCGGGAGGGCCCTACGAGCAGTACTTC.

The J gene is TRBJ1-2, the V gene TRBV6-4; possible D gene TRBD1, 5 bases. This CDR3 spans 14 amino acids. The V gene's germline CDR1 is MRHNA and CDR2 SNTAGT. V was pared by 3 bases and J by 8 bases, with 16 bases between. DNA of the CDR3: TGTGCCAGCAGTGATACGGGGGGACGGGGGGGCTACACCTTC. Amino acid sequence: CASSDTGGRGGYTF.

The J gene is TRBJ1-1, the V gene TRBV5-1; 7 positions agree with TRBD1. Germline V CDR1 and CDR2: SGHRS, YFSETQ. The CDR3 sequence is 13 residues long. The ends lost 8 bases at V and 3 bases at J; junction bases unmatched: 7. For the CDR3, the DNA is TGCGCCAGTACTGGACAGGAGGACACTGAAGCTTTCTTT. It encodes CASTGQEDTEAFF.

The chain employs TRBV9 and TRBJ2-5; 9 nucleotides line up with TRBD2. The CDR3 spans 17 residues. Germline V gene data show CDR1 as SGDLS and CDR2 as YYNGEE. J lost 5 bases, V lost 1 base, and 12 bases had no gene match. CDR3 amino acids: CASSVSGAGGPQETQYF. CDR3 coding DNA: TGTGCCAGCAGCGTAAGCGGGGCGGGAGGGCCGCAGGAGACCCAGTACTTC.

CDR3 sequence reads: CASAGRVNTGELFF. The DNA of the CDR3 is TGTGCCAGCGCGGGGAGGGTGAACACCGGGGAGCTGTTTTTT. The chain combines TRBV28 with TRBJ2-2; the match to TRBD2 covers 7 bases. The CDR3 consists of 14 residues. The germline gives CDR1 MDHEN, CDR2 SYDVKM. V trimming: 8 bases; J trimming: 1 base; junction bases outside the gene matches: 4.

The chain is built from TRBV28 and TRBJ1-2; the D is unclear. Germline V gene data show CDR1 as MDHEN and CDR2 as SYDVKM. The CDR3 contains 14 residues. Trimming removed 3 bases at V and 5 bases at J, with 13 bases between. CDR3 sequence: CASSFDWSGYGYTF. CDR3 sequence (DNA): TGTGCCAGCAGTTTTGATTGGAGTGGGTATGGCTACACCTTC.

This sequence joins TRBV14 and TRBJ1-2; no reliable D call. This CDR3 region has 15 residues. Trimming pared 0 bases from V and 4 bases from J, leaving 12 bases between. In germline, CDR1 is SGHDN, CDR2 FVKESK. CDR3 region: CASSQDVRSSYGYTF. In nucleotides, the CDR3 is TGTGCCAGCAGCCAAGATGTCAGGTCTTCCTATGGCTACACCTTC.

This chain uses TRBV24-1 with TRBJ2-1, with 8 bases aligning to TRBD2. The junction had 3 bases not matched to a gene; V was cut back by 3 bases and J by 6 bases. This CDR3 has 14 amino acids. CDR1 and CDR2 (germline): KGHDR, SFDVKD. CDR3 protein: CATSDVTSANEQFF. In nucleotides, the CDR3 is TGTGCCACCAGTGATGTGACTAGCGCCAATGAGCAGTTCTTC.

The V call is TRBV3-1 (or the pseudogene TRBV3-2), the J call TRBJ2-1, with 11 bases lining up with TRBD2. From germline, CDR1 is LGHDT and CDR2 YNNKEL (reference sequence). The CDR3 is 16 amino acids. V trimming: 6 bases; J trimming: 1 base; junction bases outside the gene matches: 5. The CDR3 DNA reads as TGTGCCAGCAGGTCGACTAGCGGGAATTCCTACAATGAGCAGTTCTTC. Translating gives CASRSTSGNSYNEQFF.

CDR3 bases: TGTGCCAGCAGCGCCGACAGGGACCCCTGGGCCCAGCATTTT. Translation gives CASSADRDPWAQHF. The rearrangement uses TRBV7-9 and TRBJ1-5; 7 bases fit TRBD1. The CDR3 totals 14 residues. The germline CDR1 and CDR2 sequences are SEHNR and FQNEAQ (reference sequence). After removal of 5 bases from V and 11 bases from J, the junction contained 12 bases not matched to a gene.

This chain uses TRBV19 with TRBJ1-5, with a tentative D call TRBD1 (6 bases). The V gene's germline CDR1 is LNHDA and CDR2 SQIVND (reference sequence). The CDR3 is made up of 15 amino acids. Trimming pared 3 bases from V and 2 bases from J, leaving 11 bases between. The CDR3 spells CASSIGGPGNQPQHF. Written as DNA, the CDR3 is TGTGCCAGTAGTATCGGGGGGCCGGGCAATCAGCCCCAGCATTTT.

The rearrangement joins TRBV6-2 or TRBV6-3 to TRBJ2-7; D perhaps matches TRBD2 (6 bases). Looked up from germline, CDR1 is MNHEY and CDR2 is SVGEGT. This CDR3 region has 16 residues. The V end lost 1 base, the J end lost 5 bases, and 18 bases lay between the germline ends. For the CDR3, the DNA is TGTGCCAGCAGTTACTTACCGGGACTGATTCTCGACGAGCAGTACTTC. Protein sequence: CASSYLPGLILDEQYF.

The chain carries TRBV6-6 and TRBJ1-5; TRBD1 is a possible D gene (6 bases). The CDR3 has 20 amino acids. Deletions cut 5 bases from V and 0 bases from J, with 26 bases between. Germline assignment: CDR1 MNHNY and CDR2 SVGAGI (reference sequence). The CDR3 sequence is CASSRRDIPSQGYSNQPQHF. As DNA, the CDR3 is TGTGCCAGCAGTCGACGGGACATCCCGTCACAGGGCTATAGCAATCAGCCCCAGCATTTT.

V and J are TRBV14 and TRBJ1-2; 8 nucleotides align to TRBD1. CDR3 length: 15 residues. After removal of 3 bases from V and 7 bases from J, the junction contained 10 bases not matched to a gene. Germline V gives CDR1 SGHDN, CDR2 FVKESK. The CDR3 is CASSHSGQGAGGYTF. The CDR3 DNA is TGTGCCAGCAGCCATTCCGGCCAGGGGGCGGGTGGCTACACCTTC.

The J gene is TRBJ2-1, the V gene TRBV2; D call uncertain. Per germline, CDR1 SNHLY and CDR2 FYNNEI. The CDR3 is 15 residues long. Trimming took off 1 base at V and 2 bases at J, with 9 bases between the two ends. In DNA form, the CDR3 reads TGTGCCAGCAGTGAAGTCTCGCGGACCTACAATGAGCAGTTCTTC. Protein product: CASSEVSRTYNEQFF. Full variable domain (missing parts from reference TRBV2 and TRBJ2-1): EPEVTQTPSHQVTQMGQEVILRCVPISNHLYFYWYRQILGQKVEFLVSFYNNEISEKSEIFDDQFSVERPDGSNFTLKIRSTKLEDSAMYFCASSEVSRTYNEQFFGPGTRLTVL.

The rearrangement joins TRBV6-6 to TRBJ2-7; 9 nucleotides line up with TRBD2. Germline CDR1 and CDR2: MNHNY and SVGAGI (reference sequence). The CDR3 is 15 amino acids. Losses at the gene ends were 5 bases for V and 5 bases for J; bases not matched to a gene: 10. This CDR3 reads CASSPIAGVRHEQYF. The CDR3 DNA is TGTGCCAGCAGTCCAATAGCGGGAGTACGCCACGAGCAGTACTTC.

This chain connects TRBV6-5 to TRBJ1-1; tentatively, D is TRBD1 (5 bases). The CDR3 totals 13 residues. Germline-derived CDR1 and CDR2 are MNHEY and SVGAGI. Trimming removed 7 bases from V and 11 bases from J, with 20 bases in between. The CDR3 DNA reads TGTGCCAGCACTATCCAAAGTGGGACTATGGCTTTCTTT. It yields the protein CASTIQSGTMAFF.

The J gene is TRBJ1-2, the V gene TRBV3-1 (or the pseudogene TRBV3-2); D is unresolved. V lost 1 base to trimming and J lost 4 bases, with 16 bases between them. Germline V gene data show CDR1 as LGHDT and CDR2 as YNNKEL (reference sequence). The length of the CDR3 is 16 residues. CDR3 residues: CASSQGHGVGPYGYTF. The CDR3 DNA reads TGTGCCAGCAGCCAAGGGCACGGGGTAGGCCCCTATGGCTACACCTTC.

The genes are TRBV28 and TRBJ2-7; 10 positions agree with TRBD1. Germline CDR1 and CDR2: MDHEN and SYDVKM. There are 18 residues in the CDR3. V lost 5 bases to trimming and J lost 2 bases; unmatched junction nucleotides: 15. Here the CDR3 reads CASSGPGTGVAGTYEQYF. CDR3 sequence (DNA): TGTGCCAGCAGTGGACCCGGGACAGGGGTAGCGGGAACCTACGAGCAGTACTTC. The complete variable domain, with remaining parts taken from reference TRBV28 and TRBJ2-7, reads DVKVTQSSRYLVKRTGEKVFLECVQDMDHENMFWYRQDPGLGLRLIYFSYDVKMKEKGDIPEGYSVSREKKERFSLILESASTNQTSMYLCASSGPGTGVAGTYEQYFGPGTRLTVT.